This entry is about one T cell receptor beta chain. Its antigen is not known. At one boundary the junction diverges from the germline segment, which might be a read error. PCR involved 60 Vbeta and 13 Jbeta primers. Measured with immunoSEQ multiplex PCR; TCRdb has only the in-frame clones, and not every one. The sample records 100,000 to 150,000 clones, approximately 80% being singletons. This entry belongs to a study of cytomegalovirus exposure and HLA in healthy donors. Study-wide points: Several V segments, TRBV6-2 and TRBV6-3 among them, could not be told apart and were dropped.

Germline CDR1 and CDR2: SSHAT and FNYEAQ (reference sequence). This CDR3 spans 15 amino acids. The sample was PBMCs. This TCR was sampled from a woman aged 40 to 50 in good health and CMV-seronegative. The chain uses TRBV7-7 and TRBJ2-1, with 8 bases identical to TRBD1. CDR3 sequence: CASSTRQGILSEQFF. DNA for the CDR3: TGTGCTAGCAGCACCAGACAGGGGATTTTGAGTGAGCAGTTCTTC.